This TCR beta chain originates from a study of PD-L1 blockade in urothelial cancer (dated 2017 in TCRdb). About the investigation overall: Every patient began therapy at some point between 2014 and 2015 and was given atezolizumab 1,200 mg intravenously every 3 weeks. Twenty-five of 29 patients were identified as males with urothelial cancer of bladder origin, and a prior smoking history was reported by 18 of 29 patients. An ECOG performance status of 0 or 1 was recorded for the patients, and 0 to 3 prior chemotherapy regimens had been received by the patients. Blood samples were analyzed at two time points: 3 weeks after treatment start (second dose) and 6 weeks after treatment start. Blood samples gave median yields of about 150,000 T cells and 65,000 to 85,000 unique TCRs, along with a median clonality of 0.080. An exploratory multi-omic analysis was conducted of the somatic, immune and clinical correlates of response to PD-L1 blockade with atezolizumab in urothelial cancer. Pretreatment tumor samples, along with matched peripheral blood collected serially before and after atezolizumab treatment, underwent TCR sequencing. Durable clinical benefit was defined as progression-free survival longer than 6 months, and TCR features were also tested against progression-free and overall survival. In the same patients who had TCR sequencing, pretreatment tumors also underwent whole exome sequencing and RNA sequencing. Durable clinical benefit was achieved by nine patients and was not achieved by 20 patients. Over 28 patients had pretreatment blood TCR-seq, roughly 24 had at least one posttreatment blood collection, and roughly 24 had tumor TCR-seq.

In the case of this clone: The antigen it binds to is not known. Base qualities were left out, and no much larger clone turns up one base away.

From the cysteine through the phenylalanine, the CDR3 covers 15 amino acids. Only the CDR3 part of the read is kept: 45 bases, read in frame from the first base. The junction shows trimming of 5 bases on V and 5 bases on J, and the gene matches do not reach 11 bases of it. Looking up the germline V gene yields CDR1 KGHSH and CDR2 LQKENI. A cohort of 25 to 30 patients with locally advanced or metastatic urothelial carcinoma, treated at Memorial Sloan Kettering on a trial protocol, was included. Peripheral blood mononuclear cells were collected pretreatment and during treatment, at between 1 and 8 total time points per patient. The Qiagen DNeasy Blood extraction kit was used to purify genomic DNA from total PBMCs and tumor samples. PBMCs were collected pretreatment and during treatment, and were isolated and stored as previously described. General study outcomes and caveats: At 3 weeks after the start of treatment, tumor-associated TCR clones in peripheral blood had expanded more in patients with durable benefit (n ≈ 20, p = 0.022). Improved progression-free and overall survival was associated with having pretreatment peripheral blood TCR clonality below the median. Small sample size (n ≈ 29) and many exploratory analyses mean the results are intended to be hypothesis-generating.

Synthetic TCR analog templates were spiked into each PCR so that absolute template abundance could be estimated from read counts. The immunoSEQ assay was used to amplify TCRbeta CDR3 regions from genomic DNA with bias-controlled V and J gene primers. Rearranged TCRbeta segments were sequenced at approximately 20X coverage. In the original analysis: Clustering was used to correct sequencing errors, and CDR3s were annotated against IMGT so that V, D and J genes could be assigned. Downstream analyses used only productive TCRbeta rearrangements and left out out-of-frame or stop-codon sequences. Clonality was calculated as one minus the Shannon entropy normalized by the log of the number of unique productive sequences. Fisher's exact test with Benjamini-Hochberg correction, at a threshold of adjusted p below 0.01, was used to find clones that differed between time points or between blood and tumor. TCRdb holds this immuneACCESS table with in-frame rearrangements only. Some clones are missing; in checked studies, unresolved V genes explain under half, and the rest has no known cause. The V and J calls and the clone size are those of that table, but D and trimming were determined from the DNA. The sample contains fewer than 30,000 clones, 80% to 85% of them found a single time. 8% to 10% of the sample lies in the top ten.

The sample here was PBMCs, taken around atezolizumab (anti-PD-L1) treatment. The rearrangement joined TRBV18 to TRBJ2-5; TRBD1 matches 7 bases in the middle. The TCR was taken from a man between 65 and 80 years old with urothelial cancer. DNA sequence: TGTGCCAGCTCAGAGACAGGGCCGGCCCTGGAGACCCAGTACTTC. This codes for CASSETGPALETQYF.